This paragraph covers one T cell receptor beta chain sequence. Antigen specificity is unknown. This record comes from a study of vaccination effects on CD4 cells after COVID-19. Study in general: Before any sequencing was done, the ViraFEST assay used viral peptide pools to expand antigen-specific CD4+ T cells.

A 10-day culture period preceded the isolation of CD4+ T cells. In germline, CDR1 is SGHRS, CDR2 YFSETQ. V lost 2 bases and J 0 bases, leaving 6 bases between the germline ends. This CDR3 is 14 amino acids long. Generated by immunoSEQ multiplex PCR, the TCRdb table keeps only in-frame clones and is missing some. The data hold about 45,000 clones, with roughly 72% observed a single time. Study-wide findings and caveats: Among infection- and vaccine-induced clones, marked clonal contraction occurred late after vaccination.

The rearrangement uses TRBV5-1 and TRBJ1-3; TRBD1 might be the D (5 bases). Sequences were derived from CD4+ T cells from PBMCs cultured without peptide, sampled before COVID-19 vaccination. The sequence came from a human donor who had a prior SARS-CoV-2 infection. CDR3 nucleotides: TGCGCCAGCAGCTTTGACAGCTCTGGAAACACCATATATTTT. It translates to CASSFDSSGNTIYF.